Following are 23 T cell receptor beta chains from one sample sequenced in a study of blood T cell repertoires in COVID-19. Clones were sequenced by immunoSEQ multiplex PCR, and TCRdb holds only the in-frame ones, with some missing. This sample carries some 340,000 clones, roughly nine tenths of them seen once, and the ten largest clones take around 3.9%. Sample: PBMCs or T cells enriched from blood (not recorded which). These receptors originate from a woman aged 25 to 39 who had been exposed to COVID-19.

The rearrangement links TRBV28 to TRBJ2-7, with a tentative D call TRBD1 (5 bases). The CDR3 is made up of 13 amino acids. Germline V lookup: CDR1 MDHEN, CDR2 SYDVKM. V lost 6 bases to trimming and J lost 4 bases, with 13 bases between them. The CDR3 here is CASRSPRQYEQYF. CDR3 bases: TGTGCCAGCAGATCTCCCCGACAGTACGAGCAGTACTTC.

The gene calls are TRBV28 and TRBJ1-1; D is possibly TRBD1 (6 bases). CDR1 MDHEN and CDR2 SYDVKM come from the germline V gene. CDR3 length: 12 amino acids. Trimming removed 9 bases from V and 7 bases from J, with 15 bases in between. The CDR3 protein is CASRWGRDEAFF. The CDR3 DNA follows: TGTGCCAGTAGATGGGGGCGTGATGAAGCTTTCTTT.

This chain connects TRBV7-9 to TRBJ1-4; D unclear. Trimming stripped 6 bases from V and 5 bases from J, with 10 bases between. This CDR3 has 13 amino acids. Germline assignment: CDR1 SEHNR and CDR2 FQNEAQ (reference sequence). The CDR3 protein is CASSPGQNEKLFF. The CDR3 DNA reads as TGTGCCAGCAGTCCGGGTCAAAATGAAAAACTGTTTTTT. Variable domain in full (rest from reference TRBV7-9 and TRBJ1-4): DTGVSQNPRHKITKRGQNVTFRCDPISEHNRLYWYRQTLGQGPEFLTYFQNEAQLEKSRLLSDRFSAERPKGSFSTLEIQRTEQGDSAMYLCASSPGQNEKLFFGSGTQLSVL.

The chain recombines TRBV5-6 with TRBJ1-2; D is undetermined. The CDR3 sequence is 14 residues long. Germline CDR1 is SGHDT and CDR2 is YYEEEE. V shed 0 bases and J shed 4 bases, with 10 bases lying between them. CDR3 region: CASSLADGLYGYTF. The CDR3 DNA is TGTGCCAGCAGCTTGGCGGACGGACTCTATGGCTACACCTTC.

This chain uses TRBV5-1 with TRBJ2-5; 10 positions agree with TRBD2. Germline values: CDR1 SGHRS, CDR2 YFSETQ. Unmatched junction bases numbered 9, after V lost 0 bases and J lost 7 bases. The CDR3 consists of 16 residues. The CDR3 DNA reads TGCGCCAGCAGCTTGGGGGCGACTAGCGGGTTAGGGACCCAGTACTTC. It specifies CASSLGATSGLGTQYF.

This chain joins TRBV5-1 and TRBJ1-4, with 10 bases aligning to TRBD1. The V gene's germline CDR1 is SGHRS and CDR2 YFSETQ. The CDR3 runs 15 residues. After removal of 1 base from V and 5 bases from J, the junction contained 2 bases not matched to a gene. The CDR3 nucleotides read TGCGCCAGCAGCTTGTCGGGACAGGGGAATGAAAAACTGTTTTTT. Translated, it gives CASSLSGQGNEKLFF.

The chain combines TRBV29-1 with TRBJ2-5, with 11 bases lining up with TRBD1. The germline V gene has CDR1 SQVTM and CDR2 ANQGSEA. The CDR3 length is 13 residues. Unmatched junction bases numbered 4, after V lost 6 bases and J lost 4 bases. CDR3 DNA sequence: TGCAGCGTACAGGGACAGGGGGGAGAGACCCAGTACTTC. It translates to CSVQGQGGETQYF.

The rearrangement uses TRBV9 and TRBJ2-3; TRBD2 agrees at 14 bases. CDR1 is SGDLS and CDR2 is YYNGEE in the germline V gene. The J segment lost 5 bases and the V segment lost 2 bases, leaving 1 base of the junction unmatched. The CDR3 has 15 residues. CDR3 amino acids: CASSVGTSGRDTQYF. DNA of the CDR3: TGTGCCAGCAGCGTCGGGACTAGCGGGAGAGATACGCAGTATTTT. Variable domain in full (rest from reference TRBV9 and TRBJ2-3): DSGVTQTPKHLITATGQRVTLRCSPRSGDLSVYWYQQSLDQGLQFLIQYYNGEERAKGNILERFSAQQFPDLHSELNLSSLELGDSALYFCASSVGTSGRDTQYFGPGTRLTVL.

The V call is TRBV29-1, the J call TRBJ1-1; the D is unclear. The CDR3 has 14 amino acids. The V end lost 7 bases, the J end lost 10 bases, and 25 bases lay between the germline ends. Germline lookup yields CDR1 SQVTM and CDR2 ANQGSEA. The CDR3 bases are TGCAGCGCGGGGAGTTTGGGAGGCCCCTTTCGAGCTTTCTTT. This sequence encodes CSAGSLGGPFRAFF.

The chain joins TRBV7-6 to TRBJ2-5, with 9 bases matching TRBD1. The CDR3 runs to 15 residues. CDR1 SGHVS and CDR2 FNYEAQ come from the germline V gene. V shed 1 base, J shed 3 bases, and the junction held 3 bases outside the gene matches. CDR3 DNA sequence: TGTGCCAGCAGCTTAGGCGGGACAGGGAAAGAGACCCAGTACTTC. This encodes CASSLGGTGKETQYF.

This clone was found once. The chain joins TRBV27 to TRBJ1-2; 8 bases match TRBD1. Germline CDR1 is MNHEY and CDR2 is SMNVEV (reference sequence). This CDR3 has 15 residues. With 6 bases clipped from V and 5 bases from J, the junction kept 11 bases outside the gene matches. Here the CDR3 reads CASSTTGAGWYGYTF. The CDR3 region has the DNA TGTGCCAGCAGCACGACAGGGGCGGGGTGGTATGGCTACACCTTC.

The genes are TRBV9 and TRBJ2-1; weak D call: TRBD2 (5 bases). The CDR3 has 11 amino acids. V shed 3 bases and J shed 9 bases, with 7 bases lying between them. CDR1 is SGDLS and CDR2 is YYNGEE in the germline V gene. As DNA, the CDR3 is TGTGCCAGCAGCGCCAGCGGTGAGCAGTTCTTC. Translated, it gives CASSASGEQFF.

This rearrangement joins TRBV3-1 (or the pseudogene TRBV3-2) to TRBJ1-2; D remains ambiguous. Per the germline V gene, CDR1 is LGHDT and CDR2 is YNNKEL (reference sequence). CDR3 size: 12 residues. V was trimmed by 2 bases and J by 8 bases, leaving 9 bases between them. The CDR3 region has the DNA TGTGCCAGCAGCCAATCACCCGGGGGCTACACCTTC. Translation: CASSQSPGGYTF.

This clone was counted a single time. The chain uses TRBV7-9 and TRBJ2-5; 7 positions match TRBD1. The CDR3 is 13 residues long. The germline V gene encodes CDR1 SEHNR and CDR2 FQNEAQ (reference sequence). Trimming took 3 bases from V and 4 from J; bases not matched to a gene: 2. The CDR3 DNA is TGTGCCAGCAGCTTGAGGGGGCTAGAGACCCAGTACTTC. It encodes CASSLRGLETQYF. The entire variable domain, with the rest obtained from reference TRBV7-9 and TRBJ2-5, is as follows: DTGVSQNPRHKITKRGQNVTFRCDPISEHNRLYWYRQTLGQGPEFLTYFQNEAQLEKSRLLSDRFSAERPKGSFSTLEIQRTEQGDSAMYLCASSLRGLETQYFGPGTRLLVL.

V and J are TRBV11-3 and TRBJ2-1, with D possibly being TRBD2 (7 bases). The CDR3 covers 14 residues. Trimming left V 0 bases short and J 8 bases short, with 11 bases between. The germline CDR1 and CDR2 sequences are SGHNT and YENEEA. CDR3 in DNA: TGTGCCAGCAGCTTAGATGGGGGGGCGGATGAGCAGTTCTTC. Amino acid sequence: CASSLDGGADEQFF.

Concerning this clone: In the same sample, other DNA sequences code for this CDR3. This chain links TRBV9 with TRBJ2-5; D is perhaps TRBD1 (7 bases). The CDR3 contains 14 residues. Germline V gene data show CDR1 as SGDLS and CDR2 as YYNGEE. The V end was cut by 0 bases, the J end by 5 bases, with 11 bases between. The CDR3 reads CASSVGQGGETQYF. DNA of the CDR3: TGTGCCAGCAGCGTAGGGCAGGGGGGTGAGACCCAGTACTTC.

The genes are TRBV19 and TRBJ1-1, with 8 bases that match TRBD1. Trimming removed 10 bases from V and 5 bases from J; junction bases left unmatched: 9. CDR3 length: 13 amino acids. Germline CDR1 and CDR2: LNHDA and SQIVND (reference sequence). The CDR3 DNA reads TGTGCCAACTCAGGGGGCGCGGGTACTGAAGCTTTCTTT. It encodes CANSGGAGTEAFF. The full variable domain, with the rest looked up from reference TRBV19 and TRBJ1-1, is DGGITQSPKYLFRKEGQNVTLSCEQNLNHDAMYWYRQDPGQGLRLIYYSQIVNDFQKGDIAEGYSVSREKKESFPLTVTSAQKNPTAFYLCANSGGAGTEAFFGQGTRLTVV.

V usage is TRBV27 and J usage is TRBJ1-5; 10 bases line up with TRBD1. V shed 3 bases and J 5 bases; nucleotides not matched to a gene: 10. The CDR3 length is 17 residues. Germline V gene data show CDR1 as MNHEY and CDR2 as SMNVEV (reference sequence). The CDR3 loop reads CASSLSRDRGRHQPQHF. In nucleotides, the CDR3 is TGTGCCAGCAGTTTGTCCCGGGACAGGGGTCGCCATCAGCCCCAGCATTTT.

CDR3: CASSQDHRGNGELFF. In DNA form, the CDR3 reads TGCGCCAGCAGCCAAGATCATCGGGGGAACGGGGAGCTGTTTTTT. The chain couples TRBV4-3 to TRBJ2-2; maybe TRBD2 (6 bases). In germline, CDR1 is LGHNA, CDR2 YSLEER. This CDR3 is built from 15 residues. Trimming removed 0 bases at V and 7 bases at J, with 12 bases between.

This chain connects TRBV18 to TRBJ2-5, with 10 bases lining up with TRBD2. The trim removed 3 bases at V and 3 bases at J, leaving 16 bases unmatched. CDR1 is KGHSH and CDR2 is LQKENI in the germline V gene. This CDR3 spans 19 amino acids. The chain's CDR3 is CASSPLPTASGGAKETQYF. CDR3 DNA sequence: TGTGCCAGCTCACCTCTCCCAACGGCGAGCGGGGGGGCCAAAGAGACCCAGTACTTC.

As for this clone: Relative to the germline gene, one junction end is altered; a read error may explain this. This sequence joins TRBV12-3 or TRBV12-4 and TRBJ2-7; no definite D call. CDR3 size: 12 residues. Written as DNA, the CDR3 is TGTGCCAGCAGTCTGAGCCCCGAGACACGGAACTTC. Translation: CASSLSPETRNF.

The genes are TRBV6-5 and TRBJ2-1, with 7 positions matching TRBD1. The CDR3 totals 15 residues. Germline V CDR1 and CDR2: MNHEY, SVGAGI. With V trimmed by 4 bases and J by 8 bases, 11 bases remained unmatched. This CDR3 is CASSSRDSEFHEQFF. CDR3 sequence (DNA): TGTGCCAGCAGTTCCCGGGACAGTGAGTTCCATGAGCAGTTCTTC.

This clone was counted once. The genes are TRBV7-9 and TRBJ1-3; no reliable D call. This CDR3 spans 16 amino acids. Germline CDR1 is SEHNR and CDR2 is FQNEAQ (reference sequence). The germline V and J ends were trimmed by 5 bases and 0 bases, with 14 bases remaining between them. The CDR3 nucleotides read TGTGCCAGCAGCCCCAGGACGGGGAGCTCTGGAAACACCATATATTTT. Translation: CASSPRTGSSGNTIYF.